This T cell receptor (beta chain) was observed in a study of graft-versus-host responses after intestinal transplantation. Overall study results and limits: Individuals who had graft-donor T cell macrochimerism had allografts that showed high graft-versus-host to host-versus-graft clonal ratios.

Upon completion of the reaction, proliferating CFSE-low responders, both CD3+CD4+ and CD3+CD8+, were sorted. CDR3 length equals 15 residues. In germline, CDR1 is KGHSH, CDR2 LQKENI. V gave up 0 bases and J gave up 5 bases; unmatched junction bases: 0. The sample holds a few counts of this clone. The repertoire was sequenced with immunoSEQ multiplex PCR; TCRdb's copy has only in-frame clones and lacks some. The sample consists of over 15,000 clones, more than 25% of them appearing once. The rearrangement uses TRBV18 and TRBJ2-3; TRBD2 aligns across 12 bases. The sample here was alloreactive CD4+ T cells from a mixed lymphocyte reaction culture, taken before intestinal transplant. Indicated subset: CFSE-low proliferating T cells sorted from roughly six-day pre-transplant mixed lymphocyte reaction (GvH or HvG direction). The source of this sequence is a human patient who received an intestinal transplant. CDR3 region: CASSPPGLAGDTQYF. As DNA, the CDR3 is TGTGCCAGCTCACCACCGGGACTAGCGGGAGATACGCAGTATTTT.